The 20 T cell receptor beta chains below all came from one sample that was sequenced in a study of neurological immune-mediated disorders (dated by TCRdb to the late 2010s). Libraries were constructed by 5' RACE. The sequencer was an Illumina HiSeq 2500. Using fastp at Q25 and MiXCR, TCRdb reprocessed the public reads and kept productive beta chains. Rows with a matching CDR3 protein are joined into one entry that keeps the most common DNA and genes. Across this sample there are tens of thousands of distinct CDR3 sequences, with roughly 26% seen only once. In total, the top ten clones hold roughly a quarter of the sample. The sample taken for sequencing was PBMCs. The receptors stem from a woman between 65 and 79 years old in good health.

In this sample, this clonotype turned up many times. The chain is built from TRBV18 and TRBJ2-1; perhaps TRBD2 as D (5 bases). Trimming shortened V by 1 base and J by 4 bases, and 11 bases separated the two germline ends. The germline V gene has CDR1 KGHSH and CDR2 LQKENI. The CDR3 is made up of 15 amino acids. The CDR3 coding sequence is TGTGCCAGCTCACCACAGGAAGCGGTGTACAATGAGCAGTTCTTC. This encodes CASSPQEAVYNEQFF.

This clonotype was seen only once. The chain recombines TRBV5-1 with TRBJ2-3, with a possible D match to TRBD2 (5 bases). V lost 0 bases and J 1 base, leaving 9 bases between the germline ends. Germline-derived CDR1 and CDR2 are SGHRS and YFSETQ. The CDR3 length is 15 residues. The CDR3 reads CASSLAGVGTDTQYF. CDR3 nucleotide sequence: TGCGCCAGCAGCTTGGCCGGGGTAGGCACAGATACGCAGTATTTT.

This clonotype was detected many times. The V gene is TRBV7-2, the J gene TRBJ2-7; the match to TRBD1 covers 12 bases. Germline loops: CDR1 SGHTA, CDR2 FQGNSA. The CDR3 totals 15 residues. Trimming took 5 bases from V and 6 from J; bases not matched to a gene: 8. In DNA, the CDR3 is TGTGCCAGCAGCCCCCGGGACAGGGGGCATCTCGAGCAGTACTTC. This encodes CASSPRDRGHLEQYF.

The chain carries TRBV3-1 and TRBJ2-1; maybe TRBD2 (6 bases). V gave up 5 bases and J gave up 9 bases, with 8 bases separating them. Germline CDR1 is LGHDT and CDR2 is YNNKEL (reference sequence). CDR3 length equals 11 residues. CDR3 DNA: TGTGCCAGCAGCGTTAGCGGTGAGCAGTTCTTC. It translates to CASSVSGEQFF.

In its sample, this clonotype was seen many times. V gene TRBV7-2 combines with J gene TRBJ2-1, with 8 bases lining up with TRBD2. V lost 5 bases and J lost 13; bases outside the gene matches: 10. Germline values: CDR1 SGHTA, CDR2 FQGNSA. The CDR3 has 13 amino acids. Written as DNA, the CDR3 is TGTGCCAGCAGCCCCCCCTCCCGGGAGGGTCAGTTCTTC. Its protein product is CASSPPSREGQFF.

The chain combines TRBV7-9 with TRBJ2-1; 8 positions agree with TRBD1. J gave up 3 bases and V 5 bases, and 6 bases lay outside the gene matches. Germline V gene sequence: CDR1 SEHNR, CDR2 FQNEAQ (reference sequence). CDR3 length equals 15 residues. DNA of the CDR3: TGTGCCAGCAGCCCCGCCGGGACAGGCTACAATGAGCAGTTCTTC. This sequence encodes CASSPAGTGYNEQFF.

In nucleotides, the CDR3 is TGTGCCAGCTCAAGAGGGACACCCGGAACAGATACGCAGTATTTT. This codes for CASSRGTPGTDTQYF. The V gene is TRBV18, the J gene TRBJ2-3; D possibly corresponds to TRBD1 (6 bases). Trimming shortened V by 5 bases and J by 3 bases, and 15 bases separated the two germline ends. Germline CDR1 is KGHSH and CDR2 is LQKENI. The CDR3 loop spans 15 amino acids.

The table lists this clonotype with many counts. The rearrangement joins TRBV2 to TRBJ2-3; 7 bases agree with TRBD1. Losses at the gene ends were 6 bases for V and 2 bases for J; bases not matched to a gene: 2. Germline CDR1 is SNHLY and CDR2 is FYNNEI. There are 13 residues in the CDR3. This CDR3 reads CASRGQLTDTQYF. CDR3 DNA: TGTGCCAGCAGGGGACAGCTCACAGATACGCAGTATTTT.

This clonotype has a count of ten or more. V is TRBV6-1 and J is TRBJ1-1; D perhaps matches TRBD1 (5 bases). Trimming shortened V by 6 bases and J by 8 bases, and 19 bases separated the two germline ends. The CDR3 has 14 residues. The germline gives CDR1 MNHNS, CDR2 SASEGT. CDR3 sequence: CASRQWTIDAEAFF. DNA for the CDR3: TGTGCCAGCAGGCAGTGGACAATTGATGCCGAAGCTTTCTTT.

This clonotype was seen ten or more times. J is TRBJ1-4 and V is TRBV20-1, with D possibly matching TRBD1 (5 bases). Germline V gene lookup returns CDR1 DFQATT and CDR2 SNEGSKA (reference sequence). Trimming stripped 3 bases from V and 7 bases from J, with 18 bases between. The CDR3 runs to 15 residues. The CDR3 loop reads CSARRSGRGVEKLFF. The DNA of the CDR3 is TGCAGTGCTAGGAGGAGTGGAAGGGGCGTTGAAAAACTGTTTTTT.

Ten or more counts support this clonotype. CDR3 nucleotide sequence: TGCAGTGCTAGTCCCTCCAGGGGCGATGATTCACCCCTCCACTTT. Encoded protein: CSASPSRGDDSPLHF. The genes are TRBV20-1 and TRBJ1-6, with D perhaps matching TRBD1 (6 bases). This CDR3 comprises 15 residues. Germline lookup yields CDR1 DFQATT and CDR2 SNEGSKA (reference sequence). V was shortened by 3 bases and J by 8 bases, with 17 bases between the two germline ends.

Many counts were recorded for this clonotype. CDR3 protein: CSAREMGFRTDNEQFF. The CDR3 DNA sequence: TGCAGTGCTAGAGAAATGGGCTTCCGAACAGACAATGAGCAGTTCTTC. The chain couples TRBV20-1 to TRBJ2-1; D gene ambiguous. The V and J ends lost 0 bases and 5 bases respectively, with 17 bases between them. From germline, CDR1 is DFQATT and CDR2 SNEGSKA (reference sequence). This CDR3 is built from 16 residues.

This clonotype was seen repeatedly, ten times or more. The chain combines TRBV5-1 with TRBJ2-4, with TRBD1 matching over 11 bases. The CDR3 covers 14 residues. CDR1 and CDR2 from the germline V gene are SGHRS and YFSETQ. The trim removed 4 bases at V and 8 bases at J, leaving 5 bases unmatched. The DNA for the CDR3 is TGCGCCAGCAGCCCGGGGACAGGGGGGTACATTCAGTACTTC. This codes for CASSPGTGGYIQYF.

The rearrangement joins TRBV19 to TRBJ1-1, with D possibly matching TRBD1 (5 bases). Between the trimmed V and J ends, which lost 5 bases and 5 bases, there was a span of 15 bases. Germline CDR1 reads LNHDA; CDR2 reads SQIVND (reference sequence). The CDR3 runs 14 residues. The CDR3 DNA reads TGTGCCAGTAGTCCCGACAGTTCGGGTACTGAAGCTTTCTTT. Protein product: CASSPDSSGTEAFF.

In its sample, this clonotype was seen many times. V usage is TRBV5-5 and J usage is TRBJ1-1, with TRBD1 identical over 7 bases. V lost 3 bases and J lost 4; bases outside the gene matches: 3. This CDR3 is built from 13 residues. Germline assignment: CDR1 SGHKS and CDR2 YYEKEE (reference sequence). In DNA, the CDR3 is TGTGCCAGCAGCTGGGACAGCCGCACTGAAGCTTTCTTT. Translated, it gives CASSWDSRTEAFF.

This clonotype was recorded many times. The V call is TRBV7-9, the J call TRBJ2-5; 7 nucleotides line up with TRBD1. The CDR3 is made up of 16 amino acids. Losses at the gene ends were 5 bases for V and 2 bases for J; bases not matched to a gene: 11. Per the germline V gene, CDR1 is SEHNR and CDR2 is FQNEAQ (reference sequence). The CDR3 spells CASSPRQGRDQETQYF. The CDR3 coding sequence is TGTGCCAGCAGCCCCCGACAGGGTCGGGATCAAGAGACCCAGTACTTC.

This clonotype was recorded at least ten times. V gene TRBV5-1 combines with J gene TRBJ2-7; 7 nucleotides line up with TRBD2. CDR3 length: 16 residues. Germline-derived CDR1 and CDR2 are SGHRS and YFSETQ. Trimming at V came to 0 bases and at J to 3 bases, leaving 9 bases not matched to a gene. The CDR3 DNA reads as TGCGCCAGCAGCTTGGTTTCGGGGGGACCCTTCTACGAGCAGTACTTC. Translation gives CASSLVSGGPFYEQYF.

In this sample, this clonotype turned up a few times. CDR3 sequence: CASSPTLNQPQHF. CDR3 nucleotide sequence: TGTGCCAGCAGTCCGACGTTAAATCAGCCCCAGCATTTT. The V and J genes are TRBV12-3 or TRBV12-4 and TRBJ1-5; D unclear. This CDR3 has 13 amino acids. V shed 5 bases and J shed 4 bases, with 9 bases lying between them.

This clonotype was counted many times. The CDR3 loop reads CSAWTAEETQYF. The CDR3 region has the DNA TGCAGTGCTTGGACAGCTGAAGAGACCCAGTACTTC. This chain links TRBV20-1 with TRBJ2-5; possibly TRBD1 for D (6 bases). Between the trimmed V and J ends, which lost 5 bases and 3 bases, there was a span of 10 bases. The V gene's germline CDR1 is DFQATT and CDR2 SNEGSKA (reference sequence). The CDR3 runs to 12 residues.

The CDR3 loop reads CASSWGSGNTEAFF. The DNA for the CDR3 is TGCGCCAGCAGCTGGGGGTCAGGAAACACTGAAGCTTTCTTT. This chain connects TRBV5-1 to TRBJ1-1; D possibly corresponds to TRBD1 (5 bases). Germline V lookup: CDR1 SGHRS, CDR2 YFSETQ. Trimming took 3 bases from V and 2 from J, leaving 11 bases between them. There are 14 residues in the CDR3.